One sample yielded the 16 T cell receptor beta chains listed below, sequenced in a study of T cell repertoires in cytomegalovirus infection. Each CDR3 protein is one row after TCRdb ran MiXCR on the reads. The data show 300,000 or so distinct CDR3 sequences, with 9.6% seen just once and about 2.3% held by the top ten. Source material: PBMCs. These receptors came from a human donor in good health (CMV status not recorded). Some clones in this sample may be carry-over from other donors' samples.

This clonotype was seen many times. CDR3 DNA: TGTGCCAGCCTCAGAGGGGGGAATCAGCCCCAGCATTTT. This codes for CASLRGGNQPQHF. This rearrangement joins TRBV28 to TRBJ1-5, with D maybe TRBD1 (6 bases). V dropped 8 bases and J dropped 4 bases, with 12 bases sitting between them. Germline values: CDR1 MDHEN, CDR2 SYDVKM. The CDR3 covers 13 residues.

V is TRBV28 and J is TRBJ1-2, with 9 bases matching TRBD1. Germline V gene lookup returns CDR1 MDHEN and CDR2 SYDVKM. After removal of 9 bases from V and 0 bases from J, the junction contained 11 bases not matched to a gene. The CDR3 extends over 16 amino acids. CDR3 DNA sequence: TGTGCCAGTTGGAGCACGAACAGGGGGCCTAACTATGGCTACACCTTC. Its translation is CASWSTNRGPNYGYTF.

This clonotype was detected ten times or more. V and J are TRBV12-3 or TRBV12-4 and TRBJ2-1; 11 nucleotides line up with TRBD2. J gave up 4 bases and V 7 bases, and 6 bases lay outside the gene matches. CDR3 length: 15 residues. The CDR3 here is CASTLAGGGYNEQFF. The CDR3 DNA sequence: TGTGCCAGCACCCTAGCGGGGGGAGGTTACAATGAGCAGTTCTTC.

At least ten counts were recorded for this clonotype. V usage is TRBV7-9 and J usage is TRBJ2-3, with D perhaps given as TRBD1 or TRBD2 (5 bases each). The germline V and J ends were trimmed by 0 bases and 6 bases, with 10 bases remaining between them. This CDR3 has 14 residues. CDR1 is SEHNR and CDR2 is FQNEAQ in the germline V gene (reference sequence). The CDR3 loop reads CASSLAREGDTQYF. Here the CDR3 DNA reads TGTGCCAGCAGCTTAGCCCGAGAGGGGGATACGCAGTATTTT.

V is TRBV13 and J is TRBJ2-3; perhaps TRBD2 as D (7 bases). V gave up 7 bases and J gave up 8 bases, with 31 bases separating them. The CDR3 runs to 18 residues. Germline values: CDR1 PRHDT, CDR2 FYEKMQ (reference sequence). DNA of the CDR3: TGTGCCAGCAAGGACAAGGGCCAGGCGGGGGCCCCTCGGGGTACGCAGTATTTT. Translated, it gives CASKDKGQAGAPRGTQYF.

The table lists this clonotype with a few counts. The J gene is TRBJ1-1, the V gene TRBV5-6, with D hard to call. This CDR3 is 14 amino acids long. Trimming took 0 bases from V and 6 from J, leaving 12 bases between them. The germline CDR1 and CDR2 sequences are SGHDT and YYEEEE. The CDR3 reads CASSLGVEGAEAFF. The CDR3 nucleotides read TGTGCCAGCAGCTTGGGAGTTGAGGGAGCTGAAGCTTTCTTT.

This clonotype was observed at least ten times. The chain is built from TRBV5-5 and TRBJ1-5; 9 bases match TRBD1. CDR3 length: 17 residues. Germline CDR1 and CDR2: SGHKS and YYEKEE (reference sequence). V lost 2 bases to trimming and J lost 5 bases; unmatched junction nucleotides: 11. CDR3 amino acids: CASSFMHTGGGDQPQHF. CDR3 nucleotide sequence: TGTGCCAGCAGCTTTATGCACACAGGGGGCGGCGATCAGCCCCAGCATTTT.

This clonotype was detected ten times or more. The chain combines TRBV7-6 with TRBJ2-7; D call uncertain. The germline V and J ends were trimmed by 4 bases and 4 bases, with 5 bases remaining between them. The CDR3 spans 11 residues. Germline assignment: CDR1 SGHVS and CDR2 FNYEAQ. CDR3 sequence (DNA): TGTGCCAGCAGCTCGGATTACGAGCAGTACTTC. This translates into CASSSDYEQYF. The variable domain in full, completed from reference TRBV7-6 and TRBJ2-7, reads GAGVSQSPRYKVTKRGQDVALRCDPISGHVSLYWYRQALGQGPEFLTYFNYEAQQDKSGLPNDRFSAERPEGSISTLTIQRTEQRDSAMYRCASSSDYEQYFGPGTRLTVT.

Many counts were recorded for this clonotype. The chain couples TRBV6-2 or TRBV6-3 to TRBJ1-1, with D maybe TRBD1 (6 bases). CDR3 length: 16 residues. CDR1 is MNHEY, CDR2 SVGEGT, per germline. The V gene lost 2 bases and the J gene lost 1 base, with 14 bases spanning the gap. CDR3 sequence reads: CASSYPRGAPNTEAFF. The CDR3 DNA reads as TGTGCCAGCAGTTACCCCCGGGGGGCCCCGAACACTGAAGCTTTCTTT.

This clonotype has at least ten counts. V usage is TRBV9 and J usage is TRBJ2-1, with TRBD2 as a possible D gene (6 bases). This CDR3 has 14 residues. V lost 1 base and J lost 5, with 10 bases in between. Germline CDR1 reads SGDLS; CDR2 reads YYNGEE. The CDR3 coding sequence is TGTGCCAGCAGCGTACGACTAGAAAACAATGAGCAGTTCTTC. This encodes CASSVRLENNEQFF.

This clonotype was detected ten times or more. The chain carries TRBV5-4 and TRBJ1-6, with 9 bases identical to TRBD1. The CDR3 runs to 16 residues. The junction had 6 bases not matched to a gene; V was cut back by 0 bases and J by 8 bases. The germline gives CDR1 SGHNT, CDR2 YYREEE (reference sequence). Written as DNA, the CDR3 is TGTGCCAGCAGCTTGGCCCTGGGACAGGGTCATTCACCCCTCCACTTT. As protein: CASSLALGQGHSPLHF. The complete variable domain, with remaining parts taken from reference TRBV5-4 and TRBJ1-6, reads ETGVTQSPTHLIKTRGQQVTLRCSSQSGHNTVSWYQQALGQGPQFIFQYYREEENGRGNFPPRFSGLQFPNYSSELNVNALELDDSALYLCASSLALGQGHSPLHFGNGTRLTVT.

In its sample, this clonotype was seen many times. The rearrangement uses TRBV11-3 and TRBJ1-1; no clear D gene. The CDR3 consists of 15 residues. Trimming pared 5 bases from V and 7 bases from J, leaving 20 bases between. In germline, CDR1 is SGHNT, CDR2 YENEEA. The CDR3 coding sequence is TGTGCCAGCAGCCGTAAGGCGGGCACCGACGGTGAAGCTTTCTTT. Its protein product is CASSRKAGTDGEAFF.

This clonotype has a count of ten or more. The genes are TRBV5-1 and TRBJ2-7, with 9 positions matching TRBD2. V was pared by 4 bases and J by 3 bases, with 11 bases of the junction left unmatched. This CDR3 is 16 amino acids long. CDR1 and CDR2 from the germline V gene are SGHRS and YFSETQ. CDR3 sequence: CASSPLGLAAVYEQYV. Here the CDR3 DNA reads TGCGCCAGCAGCCCCCTGGGACTAGCCGCTGTCTACGAGCAGTACGTC.

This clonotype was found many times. In DNA form, the CDR3 reads TGCGCCAGCAGCCAGGGAGCGGGGGGACGTCAAGAGACCCAGTACTTC. Translating gives CASSQGAGGRQETQYF. V gene TRBV4-3 combines with J gene TRBJ2-5, with TRBD2 matching 9 bases. Per the germline V gene, CDR1 is LGHNA and CDR2 is YSLEER. V was pared by 3 bases and J by 2 bases, with 7 bases of the junction left unmatched. The length of the CDR3 is 16 residues.

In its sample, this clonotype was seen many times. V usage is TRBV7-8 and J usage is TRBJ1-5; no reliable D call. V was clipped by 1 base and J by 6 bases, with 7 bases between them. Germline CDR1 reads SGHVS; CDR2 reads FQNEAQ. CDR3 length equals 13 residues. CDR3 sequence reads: CASSLESGQPQHF. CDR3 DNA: TGTGCCAGCAGCTTAGAGAGTGGTCAGCCCCAGCATTTT.

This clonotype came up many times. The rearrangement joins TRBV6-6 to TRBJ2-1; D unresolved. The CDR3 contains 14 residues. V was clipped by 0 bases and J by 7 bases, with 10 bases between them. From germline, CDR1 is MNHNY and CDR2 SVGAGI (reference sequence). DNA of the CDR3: TGTGCCAGCAGTTACTCTTTAGTGGTGAATGAGCAGTTCTTC. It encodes CASSYSLVVNEQFF.